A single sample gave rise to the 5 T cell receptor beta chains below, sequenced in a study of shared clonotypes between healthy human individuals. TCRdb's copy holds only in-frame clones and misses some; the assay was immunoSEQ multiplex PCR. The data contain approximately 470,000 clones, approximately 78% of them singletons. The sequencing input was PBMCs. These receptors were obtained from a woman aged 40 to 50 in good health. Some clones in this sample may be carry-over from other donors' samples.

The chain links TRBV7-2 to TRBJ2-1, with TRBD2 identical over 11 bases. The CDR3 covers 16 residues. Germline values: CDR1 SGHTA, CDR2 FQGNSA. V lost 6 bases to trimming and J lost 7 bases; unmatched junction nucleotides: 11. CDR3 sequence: CASRPVPGLAANEQFF. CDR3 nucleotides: TGTGCCAGCAGGCCAGTCCCGGGACTAGCGGCAAATGAGCAGTTCTTC.

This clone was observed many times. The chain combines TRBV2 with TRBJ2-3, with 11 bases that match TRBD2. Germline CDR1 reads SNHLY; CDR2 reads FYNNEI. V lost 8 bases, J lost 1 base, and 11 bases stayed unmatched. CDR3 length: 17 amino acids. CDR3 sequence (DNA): TGTGCCAGCGCCTTGGGACTAGCGGATTGGGGCACAGATACGCAGTATTTT. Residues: CASALGLADWGTDTQYF.

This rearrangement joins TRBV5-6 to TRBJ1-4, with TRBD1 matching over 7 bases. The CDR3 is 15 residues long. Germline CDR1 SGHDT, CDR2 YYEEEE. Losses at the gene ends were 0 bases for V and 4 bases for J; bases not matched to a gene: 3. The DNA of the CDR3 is TGTGCCAGCAGCTTGGCCGCAGGGGGTAATGAAAAACTGTTTTTT. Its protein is CASSLAAGGNEKLFF.

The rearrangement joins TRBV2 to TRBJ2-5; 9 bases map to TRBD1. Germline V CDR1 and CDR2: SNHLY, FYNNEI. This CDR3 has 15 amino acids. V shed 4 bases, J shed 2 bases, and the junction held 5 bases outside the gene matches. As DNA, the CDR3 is TGTGCCAGCAGTGTCCACGGGACAGGGCAAGAGACCCAGTACTTC. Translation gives CASSVHGTGQETQYF.

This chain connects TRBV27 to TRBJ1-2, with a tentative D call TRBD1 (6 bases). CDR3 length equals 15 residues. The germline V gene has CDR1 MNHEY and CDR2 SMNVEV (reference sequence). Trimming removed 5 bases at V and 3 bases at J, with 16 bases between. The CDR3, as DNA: TGTGCCAGCAGTCCCTCGGGGGGGGCCCACTATGGCTACACCTTC. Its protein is CASSPSGGAHYGYTF.